The text below deals with one T cell receptor beta chain. These data come from a study of blood T cell repertoires in COVID-19. Some clones are missing from TCRdb's copy, which holds only in-frame ones; the method was immunoSEQ multiplex PCR. The sample shows about 60,000 clones, 80% to 90% of them seen only once. The CDR3 spans 14 residues. V shed 3 bases and J 11 bases; nucleotides not matched to a gene: 10. Looked up from germline, CDR1 is KGHSH and CDR2 is LQKENI. Sequencing was carried out using peripheral blood. V is TRBV18 and J is TRBJ2-4; 7 bases fit TRBD1. This sequence originates from a human donor in a cohort sampled during active COVID-19. The CDR3 coding sequence is TGTGCCAGCTCACCTACCGGGACAGTCGAAGTTCAGTACTTC. It codes for CASSPTGTVEVQYF.